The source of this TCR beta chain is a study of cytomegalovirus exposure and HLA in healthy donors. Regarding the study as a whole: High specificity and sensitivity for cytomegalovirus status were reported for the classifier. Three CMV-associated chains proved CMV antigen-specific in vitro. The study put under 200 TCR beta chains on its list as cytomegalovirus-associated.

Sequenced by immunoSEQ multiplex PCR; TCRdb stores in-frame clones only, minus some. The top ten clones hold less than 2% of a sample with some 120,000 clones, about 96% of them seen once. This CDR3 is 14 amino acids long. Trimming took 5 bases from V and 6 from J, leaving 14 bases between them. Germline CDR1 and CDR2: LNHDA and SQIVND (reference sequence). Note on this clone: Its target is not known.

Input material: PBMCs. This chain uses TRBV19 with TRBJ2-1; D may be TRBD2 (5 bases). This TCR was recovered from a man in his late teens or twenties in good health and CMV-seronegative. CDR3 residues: CASSWRIGVNEQFF. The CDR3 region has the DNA TGTGCCAGTAGTTGGAGGATCGGGGTCAATGAGCAGTTCTTC.